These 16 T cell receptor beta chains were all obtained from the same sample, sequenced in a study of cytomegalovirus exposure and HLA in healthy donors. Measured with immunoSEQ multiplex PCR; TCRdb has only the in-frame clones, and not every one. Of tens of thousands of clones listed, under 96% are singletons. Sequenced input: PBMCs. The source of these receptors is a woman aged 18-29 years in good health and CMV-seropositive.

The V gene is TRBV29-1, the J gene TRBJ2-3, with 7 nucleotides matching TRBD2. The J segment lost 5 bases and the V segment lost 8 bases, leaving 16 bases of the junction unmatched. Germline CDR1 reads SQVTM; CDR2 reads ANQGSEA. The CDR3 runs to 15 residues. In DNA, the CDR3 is TGCAGCCCCTCTGGTGGGGGACTACCTTTAGATACGCAGTATTTT. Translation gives CSPSGGGLPLDTQYF.

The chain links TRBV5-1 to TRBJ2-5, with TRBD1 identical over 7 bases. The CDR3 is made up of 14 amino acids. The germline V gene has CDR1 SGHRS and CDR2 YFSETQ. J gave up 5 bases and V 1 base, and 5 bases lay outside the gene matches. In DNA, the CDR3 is TGCGCCAGCAGCTTGTGGACAGGAGAGGAGACCCAGTACTTC. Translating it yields CASSLWTGEETQYF.

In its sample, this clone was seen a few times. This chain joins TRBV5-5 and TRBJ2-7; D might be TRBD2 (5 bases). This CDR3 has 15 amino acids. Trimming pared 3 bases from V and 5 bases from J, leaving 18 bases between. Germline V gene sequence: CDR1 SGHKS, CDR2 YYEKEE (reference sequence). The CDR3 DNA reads TGTGCCAGCAGCTCCCAGTCTGAACAAGCGGACGAGCAGTACTTC. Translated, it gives CASSSQSEQADEQYF.

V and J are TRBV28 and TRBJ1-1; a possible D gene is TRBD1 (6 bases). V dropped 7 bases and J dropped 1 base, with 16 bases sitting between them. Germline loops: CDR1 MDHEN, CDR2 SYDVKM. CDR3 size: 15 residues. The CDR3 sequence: CASTSLGAGNTEAFF. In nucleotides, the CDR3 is TGTGCCAGCACCTCTCTGGGGGCCGGGAACACTGAAGCTTTCTTT.

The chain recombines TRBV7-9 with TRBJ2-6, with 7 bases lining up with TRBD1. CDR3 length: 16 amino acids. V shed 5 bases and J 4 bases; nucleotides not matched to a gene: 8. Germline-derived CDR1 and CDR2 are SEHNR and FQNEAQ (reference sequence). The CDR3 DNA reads TGTGCCAGCAGCGGAGGACAGGTCAAGGGGGCCAACGTCCTGACTTTC. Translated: CASSGGQVKGANVLTF. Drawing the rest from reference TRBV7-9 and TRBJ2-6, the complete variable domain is DTGVSQNPRHKITKRGQNVTFRCDPISEHNRLYWYRQTLGQGPEFLTYFQNEAQLEKSRLLSDRFSAERPKGSFSTLEIQRTEQGDSAMYLCASSGGQVKGANVLTFGAGSRLTVL.

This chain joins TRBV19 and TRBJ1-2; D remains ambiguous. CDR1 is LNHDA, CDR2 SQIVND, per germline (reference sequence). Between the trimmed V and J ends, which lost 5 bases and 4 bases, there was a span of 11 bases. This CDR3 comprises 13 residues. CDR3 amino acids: CASSPPTGYGYTF. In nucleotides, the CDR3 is TGTGCCAGTAGTCCTCCAACCGGCTATGGCTACACCTTC.

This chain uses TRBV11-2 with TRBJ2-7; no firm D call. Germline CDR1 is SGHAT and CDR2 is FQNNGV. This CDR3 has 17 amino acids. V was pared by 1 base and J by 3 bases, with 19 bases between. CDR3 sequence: CASSLGWIGQDHYEQYF. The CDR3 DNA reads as TGTGCCAGCAGCTTAGGGTGGATTGGGCAAGACCACTACGAGCAGTACTTC.

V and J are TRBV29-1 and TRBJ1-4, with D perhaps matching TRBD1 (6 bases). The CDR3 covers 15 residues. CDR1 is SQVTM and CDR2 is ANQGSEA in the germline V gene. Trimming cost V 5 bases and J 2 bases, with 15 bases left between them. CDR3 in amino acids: CSVPGQLGTNEKLFF. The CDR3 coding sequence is TGCAGCGTTCCTGGACAGCTGGGGACTAATGAAAAACTGTTTTTT.

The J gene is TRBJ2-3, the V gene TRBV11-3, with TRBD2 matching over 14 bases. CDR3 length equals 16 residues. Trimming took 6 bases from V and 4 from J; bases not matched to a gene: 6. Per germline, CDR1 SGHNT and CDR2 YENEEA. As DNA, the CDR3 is TGTGCCAGCAGACGACTAGCGGGAGGGGTGCCAGATACGCAGTATTTT. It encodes CASRRLAGGVPDTQYF.

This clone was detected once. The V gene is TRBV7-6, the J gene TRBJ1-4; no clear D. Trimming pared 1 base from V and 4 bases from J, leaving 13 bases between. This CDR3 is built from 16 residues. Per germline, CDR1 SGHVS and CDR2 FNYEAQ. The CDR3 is CASSLGSGSFNEKLFF. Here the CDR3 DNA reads TGTGCCAGCAGCTTAGGTAGCGGTTCTTTTAATGAAAAACTGTTTTTT.

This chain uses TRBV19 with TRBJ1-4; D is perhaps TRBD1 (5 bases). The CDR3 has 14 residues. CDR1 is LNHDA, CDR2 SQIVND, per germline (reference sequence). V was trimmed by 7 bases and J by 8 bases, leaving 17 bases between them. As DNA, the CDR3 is TGTGCCAGTACCACGTGGGGAGGGGTCGAAAAACTGTTTTTT. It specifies CASTTWGGVEKLFF.

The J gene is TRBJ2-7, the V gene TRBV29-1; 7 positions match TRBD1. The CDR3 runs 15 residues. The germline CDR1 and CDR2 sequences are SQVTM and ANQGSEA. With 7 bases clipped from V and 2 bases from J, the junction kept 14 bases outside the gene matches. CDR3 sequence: CSATGFQRATYEQYF. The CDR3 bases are TGCAGCGCGACAGGGTTCCAAAGGGCTACCTACGAGCAGTACTTC.

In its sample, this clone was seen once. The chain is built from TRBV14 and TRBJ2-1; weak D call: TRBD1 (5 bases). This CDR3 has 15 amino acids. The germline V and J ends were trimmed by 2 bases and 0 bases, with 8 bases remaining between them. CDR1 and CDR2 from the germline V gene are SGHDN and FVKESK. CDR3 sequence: CASSQSRGSYNEQFF. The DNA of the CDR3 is TGTGCCAGCAGCCAAAGTAGGGGCTCCTACAATGAGCAGTTCTTC.

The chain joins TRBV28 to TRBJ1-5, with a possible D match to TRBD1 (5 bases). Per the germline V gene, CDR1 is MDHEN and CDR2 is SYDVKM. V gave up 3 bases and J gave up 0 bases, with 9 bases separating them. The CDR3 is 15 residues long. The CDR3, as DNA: TGTGCCAGCAGTTTTTCAGGGTATAGCAATCAGCCCCAGCATTTT. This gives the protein CASSFSGYSNQPQHF. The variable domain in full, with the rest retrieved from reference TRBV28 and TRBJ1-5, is DVKVTQSSRYLVKRTGEKVFLECVQDMDHENMFWYRQDPGLGLRLIYFSYDVKMKEKGDIPEGYSVSREKKERFSLILESASTNQTSMYLCASSFSGYSNQPQHFGDGTRLSIL.

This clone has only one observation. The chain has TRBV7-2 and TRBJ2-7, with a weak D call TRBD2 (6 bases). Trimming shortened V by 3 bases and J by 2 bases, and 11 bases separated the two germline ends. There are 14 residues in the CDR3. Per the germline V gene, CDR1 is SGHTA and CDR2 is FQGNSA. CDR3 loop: CASSLGGGPYEQYF. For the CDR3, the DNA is TGTGCCAGCAGCTTGGGGGGAGGTCCCTACGAGCAGTACTTC.

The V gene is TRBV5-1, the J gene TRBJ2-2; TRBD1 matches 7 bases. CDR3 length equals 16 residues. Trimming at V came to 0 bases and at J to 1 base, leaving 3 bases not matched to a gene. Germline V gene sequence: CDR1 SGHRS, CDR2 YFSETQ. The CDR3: CASSLGTGLNTGELFF. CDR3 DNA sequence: TGCGCCAGCAGCTTGGGGACAGGCTTGAACACCGGGGAGCTGTTTTTT.